The T cell receptor beta chain described here comes from a study of blood T cell repertoires in COVID-19. Study in general: Some COVID-19 samples were acute and others convalescent; all came from the United States, Italy and Spain. Sample material is recorded as cDNA or gDNA derived from T cells, B-cell-depleted T cells, or PBMCs.

Germline CDR1 is WNHNN and CDR2 is SYGVQD (reference sequence). The CDR3 is 18 residues long. J lost 1 base, V lost 2 bases, and 9 bases had no gene match. As handled by the study authors: Amplification of reference gene primers was used by the study to estimate nucleated cell counts. Sequenced by immunoSEQ multiplex PCR; TCRdb stores in-frame clones only, minus some. V, J and clone size are taken as reported in that table, and D and trimming were inferred from the DNA itself. Among more than 110,000 clones listed, around 84% were seen once. The sequenced material came from peripheral blood. This chain joins TRBV10-1 and TRBJ1-5; 9 bases agree with TRBD1. The sequence was collected from a human donor in a cohort sampled during active COVID-19. The CDR3 coding sequence is TGCGCCAGCAGTGAGAGGACAGGGGCGACATCGAGCAATCAGCCCCAGCATTTT. It codes for CASSERTGATSSNQPQHF.